Only one count was recorded for the clone carrying this T cell receptor (beta chain). The source of the sample is a study of blood T cell repertoires in COVID-19. Study as a whole: Samples of COVID-19 (acute and convalescent) were obtained from the United States, Italy and Spain.

The cohort comprised adults aged 18 to 89 years residing in about two dozen US areas. Recovered status in Cohort 3 required two negative PCRs, clearance, or symptom resolution. Per the study methods: Amplifying reference gene primers gave estimates of nucleated cell counts. Sequencing was performed with immunoSEQ multiplex PCR; in TCRdb, only in-frame clones are kept and a portion is missing. V, J and clone size are those of that table, while D and trimming were read from the DNA. The profile covers about 150,000 clones, with about 86% appearing a single time and more than 5.5% taken by the ten largest. J was trimmed by 2 bases and V by 5 bases; bases with no gene match: 9. CDR1 is SGHRS and CDR2 is YFSETQ in the germline V gene. This CDR3 region has 15 residues.

This sequence joins TRBV5-1 and TRBJ2-5; TRBD2 matches at 7 bases. Sequencing was carried out using PBMCs or T cells enriched from blood (not recorded which). The receptor comes from a man aged 50 to 59 who had recovered from COVID-19. The CDR3 DNA is TGCGCCAGCAGGAGAGAAAGCGGGGCACAAGAGACCCAGTACTTC. Its translation is CASRRESGAQETQYF. Filled out from reference TRBV5-1 and TRBJ2-5, the complete variable domain reads KAGVTQTPRYLIKTRGQQVTLSCSPISGHRSVSWYQQTPGQGLQFLFEYFSETQRNKGNFPGRFSGRQFSNSRSEMNVSTLELGDSALYLCASRRESGAQETQYFGPGTRLLVL.